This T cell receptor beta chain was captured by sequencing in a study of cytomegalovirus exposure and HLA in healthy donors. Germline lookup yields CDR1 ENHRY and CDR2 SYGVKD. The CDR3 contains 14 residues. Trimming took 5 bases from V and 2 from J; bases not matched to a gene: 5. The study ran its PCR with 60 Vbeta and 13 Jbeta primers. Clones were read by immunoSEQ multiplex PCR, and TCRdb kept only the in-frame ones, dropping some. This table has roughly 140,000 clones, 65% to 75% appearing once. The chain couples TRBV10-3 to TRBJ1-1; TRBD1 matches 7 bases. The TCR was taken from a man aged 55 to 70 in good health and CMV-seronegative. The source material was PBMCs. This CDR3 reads CAISSGTVNTEAFF. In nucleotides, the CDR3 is TGTGCCATCAGTTCCGGGACAGTTAACACTGAAGCTTTCTTT.